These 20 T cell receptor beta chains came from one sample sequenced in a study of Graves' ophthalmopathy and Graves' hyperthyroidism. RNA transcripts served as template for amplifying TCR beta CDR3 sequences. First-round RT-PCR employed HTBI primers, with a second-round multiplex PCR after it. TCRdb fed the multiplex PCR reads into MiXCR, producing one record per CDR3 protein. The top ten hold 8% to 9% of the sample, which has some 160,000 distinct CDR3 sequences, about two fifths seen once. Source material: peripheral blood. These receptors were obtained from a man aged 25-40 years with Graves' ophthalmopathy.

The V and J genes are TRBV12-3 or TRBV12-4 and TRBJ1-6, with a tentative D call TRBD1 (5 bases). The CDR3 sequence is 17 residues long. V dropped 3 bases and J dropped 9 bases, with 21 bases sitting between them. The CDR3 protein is CASSFTNGGDVGSPLHF. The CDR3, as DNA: TGTGCCAGCAGTTTCACTAACGGGGGGGACGTTGGTTCACCCCTCCACTTT.

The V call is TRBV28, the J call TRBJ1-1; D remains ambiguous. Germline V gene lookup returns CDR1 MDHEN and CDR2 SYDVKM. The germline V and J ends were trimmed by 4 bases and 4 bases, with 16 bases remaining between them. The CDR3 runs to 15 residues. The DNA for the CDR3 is TGTGCCAGCAGTTCTGCCGTACTGCGGGGCACTGAAGCTTTCTTT. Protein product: CASSSAVLRGTEAFF.

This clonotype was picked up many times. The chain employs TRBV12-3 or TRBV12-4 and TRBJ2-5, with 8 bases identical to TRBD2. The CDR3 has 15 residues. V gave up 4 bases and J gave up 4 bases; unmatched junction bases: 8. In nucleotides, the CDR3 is TGTGCCAGCAGTTCAGCAGGAAGCGGGGGAGAGACCCAGTACTTC. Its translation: CASSSAGSGGETQYF.

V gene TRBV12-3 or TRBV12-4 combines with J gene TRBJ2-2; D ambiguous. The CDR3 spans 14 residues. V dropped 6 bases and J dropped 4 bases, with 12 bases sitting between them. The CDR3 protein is CASSRYKGTGELFF. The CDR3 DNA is TGTGCCAGCAGCCGCTATAAGGGCACCGGGGAGCTGTTTTTT.

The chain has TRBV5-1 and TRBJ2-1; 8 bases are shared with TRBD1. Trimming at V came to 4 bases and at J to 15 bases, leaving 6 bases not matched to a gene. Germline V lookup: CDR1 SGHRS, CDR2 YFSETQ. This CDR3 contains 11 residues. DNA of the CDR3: TGCGCCAGCAGCCAGGGGGCAGAAAGGTTCTTC. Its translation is CASSQGAERFF.

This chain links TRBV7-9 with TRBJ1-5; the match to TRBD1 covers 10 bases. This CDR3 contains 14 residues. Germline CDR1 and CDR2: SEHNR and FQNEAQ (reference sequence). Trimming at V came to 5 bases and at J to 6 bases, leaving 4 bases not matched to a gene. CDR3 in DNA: TGTGCCAGCAGCACCGGGACAGGGGTTCAGCCCCAGCATTTT. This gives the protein CASSTGTGVQPQHF.

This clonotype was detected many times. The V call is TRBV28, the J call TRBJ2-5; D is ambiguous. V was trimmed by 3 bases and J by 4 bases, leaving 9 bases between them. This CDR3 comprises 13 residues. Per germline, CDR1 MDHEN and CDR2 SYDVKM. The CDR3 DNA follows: TGTGCCAGCAGTTTTCGGGTAGGAGAGACCCAGTACTTC. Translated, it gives CASSFRVGETQYF. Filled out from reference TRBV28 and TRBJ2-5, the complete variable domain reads DVKVTQSSRYLVKRTGEKVFLECVQDMDHENMFWYRQDPGLGLRLIYFSYDVKMKEKGDIPEGYSVSREKKERFSLILESASTNQTSMYLCASSFRVGETQYFGPGTRLLVL.

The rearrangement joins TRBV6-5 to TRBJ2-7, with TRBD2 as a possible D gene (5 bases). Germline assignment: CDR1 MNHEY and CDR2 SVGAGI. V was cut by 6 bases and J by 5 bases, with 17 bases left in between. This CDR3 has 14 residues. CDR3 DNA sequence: TGTGCCAGCAGCTTATGGGAGAGGGAAAACGAGCAGTACTTC. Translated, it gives CASSLWERENEQYF.

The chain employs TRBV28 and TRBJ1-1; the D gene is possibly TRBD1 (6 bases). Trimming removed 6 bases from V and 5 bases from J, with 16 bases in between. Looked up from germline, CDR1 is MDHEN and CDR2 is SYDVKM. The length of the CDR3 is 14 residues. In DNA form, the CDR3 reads TGTGCCAGCAGGGGGGGGGGCCGGCGGACTGAAGCTTTCTTT. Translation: CASRGGGRRTEAFF.

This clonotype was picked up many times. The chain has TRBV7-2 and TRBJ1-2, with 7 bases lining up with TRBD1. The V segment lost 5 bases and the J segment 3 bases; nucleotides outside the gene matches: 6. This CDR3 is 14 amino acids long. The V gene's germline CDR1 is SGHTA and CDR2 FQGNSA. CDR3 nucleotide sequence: TGTGCCAGCAGCCTCACCGGGACAGACTATGGCTACACCTTC. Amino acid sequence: CASSLTGTDYGYTF.

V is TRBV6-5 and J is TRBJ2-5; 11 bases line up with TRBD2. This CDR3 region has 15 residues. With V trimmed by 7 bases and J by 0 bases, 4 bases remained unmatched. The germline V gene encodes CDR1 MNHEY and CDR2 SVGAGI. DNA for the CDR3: TGTGCCAGCATTAGCGGGAGGGAGTACCAAGAGACCCAGTACTTC. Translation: CASISGREYQETQYF.

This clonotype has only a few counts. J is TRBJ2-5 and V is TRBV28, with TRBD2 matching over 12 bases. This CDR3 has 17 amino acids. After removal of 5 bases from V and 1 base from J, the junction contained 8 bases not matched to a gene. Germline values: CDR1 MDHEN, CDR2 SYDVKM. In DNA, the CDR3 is TGTGCCAGCAGTACCTCAACTAGCGGGAGGTTCCAAGAGACCCAGTACTTC. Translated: CASSTSTSGRFQETQYF.

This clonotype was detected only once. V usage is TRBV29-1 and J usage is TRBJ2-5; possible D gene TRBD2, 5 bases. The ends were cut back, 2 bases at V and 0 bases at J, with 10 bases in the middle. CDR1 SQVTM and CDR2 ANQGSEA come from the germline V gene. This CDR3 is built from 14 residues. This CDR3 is CSVEPHGDQETQYF. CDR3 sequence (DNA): TGCAGCGTTGAACCCCACGGGGACCAAGAGACCCAGTACTTC.

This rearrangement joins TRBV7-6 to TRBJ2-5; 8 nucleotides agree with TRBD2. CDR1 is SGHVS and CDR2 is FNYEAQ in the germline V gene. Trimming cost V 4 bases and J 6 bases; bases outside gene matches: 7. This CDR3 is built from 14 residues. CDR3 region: CASSSPRGGQTQYF. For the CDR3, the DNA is TGTGCCAGCAGCTCCCCCCGGGGGGGACAGACCCAGTACTTC.

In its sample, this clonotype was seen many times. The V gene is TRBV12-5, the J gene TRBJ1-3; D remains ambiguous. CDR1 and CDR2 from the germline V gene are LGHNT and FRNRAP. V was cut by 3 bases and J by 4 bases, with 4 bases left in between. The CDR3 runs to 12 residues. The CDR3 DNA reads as TGTGCTAGTGGTTTACCGGGAAACACCATATATTTT. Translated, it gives CASGLPGNTIYF.

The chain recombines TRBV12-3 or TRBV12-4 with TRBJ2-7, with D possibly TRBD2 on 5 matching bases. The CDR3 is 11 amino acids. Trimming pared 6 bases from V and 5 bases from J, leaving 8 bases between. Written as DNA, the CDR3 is TGTGCCAGCAGCTGGACTGACGAGCAGTACTTC. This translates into CASSWTDEQYF.

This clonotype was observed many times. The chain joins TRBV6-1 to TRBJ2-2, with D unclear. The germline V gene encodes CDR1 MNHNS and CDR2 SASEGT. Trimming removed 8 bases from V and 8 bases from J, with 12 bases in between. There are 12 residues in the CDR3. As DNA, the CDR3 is TGTGCCAGCCTTCGTGCCATTGGGGAGCTGTTTTTT. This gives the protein CASLRAIGELFF.

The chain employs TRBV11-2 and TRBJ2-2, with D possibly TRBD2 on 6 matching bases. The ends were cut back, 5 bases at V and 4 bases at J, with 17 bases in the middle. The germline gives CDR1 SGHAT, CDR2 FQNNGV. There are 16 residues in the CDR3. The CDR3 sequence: CASSTTGTRSTGELFF. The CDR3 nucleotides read TGTGCCAGCAGCACAACTGGGACTCGATCCACCGGGGAGCTGTTTTTT.

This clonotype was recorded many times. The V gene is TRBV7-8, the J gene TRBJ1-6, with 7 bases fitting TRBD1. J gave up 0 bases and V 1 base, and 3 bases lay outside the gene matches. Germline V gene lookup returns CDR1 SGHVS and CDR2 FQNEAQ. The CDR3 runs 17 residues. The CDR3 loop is CASSLERGPSYNSPLHF. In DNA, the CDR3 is TGTGCCAGCAGCTTAGAGAGGGGGCCCTCCTATAATTCACCCCTCCACTTT.

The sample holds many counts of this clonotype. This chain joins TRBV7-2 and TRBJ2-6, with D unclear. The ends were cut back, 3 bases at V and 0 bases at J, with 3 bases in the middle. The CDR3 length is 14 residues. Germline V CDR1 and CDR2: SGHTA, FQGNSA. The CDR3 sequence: CASSLSSGANVLTF. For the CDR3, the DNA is TGTGCCAGCAGCTTGAGCTCTGGGGCCAACGTCCTGACTTTC.